This T cell receptor beta chain was found in a study of cytomegalovirus exposure and HLA in healthy donors. Use of 60 Vbeta and 13 Jbeta primers characterized the PCR. The repertoire was sequenced with immunoSEQ multiplex PCR; TCRdb's copy has only in-frame clones and lacks some. The repertoire holds about 150,000 clones, with more than 70% as singletons. About this clone: Its antigen is as yet unknown.

Study-level points and caveats: Roughly even sequencing depth across donors was the assumption behind the presence/absence analyses.

The sequence was collected from a man aged 40-49 years in good health and CMV-seronegative. Sequencing was carried out using PBMCs.

This CDR3 reads CASSRRGNSLSYEQYF. The CDR3 bases are TGTGCCAGCAGCCGACGCGGGAACAGCCTCTCCTACGAGCAGTACTTC. V gene TRBV5-6 combines with J gene TRBJ2-7; D is possibly TRBD2 (6 bases). V was clipped by 4 bases and J by 0 bases, with 17 bases between them. CDR1 and CDR2 from the germline V gene are SGHDT and YYEEEE. There are 16 residues in the CDR3.